The clone carrying this T cell receptor (beta chain) was seen ten or more times. The antigen is unknown. Investigators amplified TCR beta CDR3 regions from RNA transcripts. First-round RT-PCR with HTBI primers preceded a second-round multiplex PCR. TCRdb independently ran MiXCR on the multiplex PCR reads; one entry per CDR3 protein. The top ten hold around 1.5% of the sample, which has fewer than 400,000 distinct CDR3 sequences, about 16% seen once. The entry originates in a study of Graves' ophthalmopathy and Graves' hyperthyroidism. Study-level points and caveats: The majority of expanded thyroid clonotypes above 0.001 frequency also occurred in blood. A 13-signature model separated ophthalmopathy from stable hyperthyroidism, reaching approximately 88% sensitivity and less than 82% specificity cross-validated.

The study excluded patients with other autoimmune diseases, uncontrolled infections, pregnancy or lactation. V lost 5 bases, J lost 2 bases, and 16 bases lay in between. This CDR3 contains 15 residues. In germline, CDR1 is MDHEN, CDR2 SYDVKM. This receptor was identified in a woman in her late teens or twenties with Graves' ophthalmopathy. The rearrangement links TRBV28 to TRBJ2-7; no definite D call. Specimen: peripheral blood. For the CDR3, the DNA is TGTGCCAGCAGTCTGGACCCTATCTGGGCCTACGAGCAGTACTTC. Protein sequence: CASSLDPIWAYEQYF. Together with reference TRBV28 and TRBJ2-7, the CDR3 gives the full variable domain: DVKVTQSSRYLVKRTGEKVFLECVQDMDHENMFWYRQDPGLGLRLIYFSYDVKMKEKGDIPEGYSVSREKKERFSLILESASTNQTSMYLCASSLDPIWAYEQYFGPGTRLTVT.